Following are 19 T cell receptor beta chains from one sample sequenced in a study of shared clonotypes between healthy human individuals. The protocol was immunoSEQ multiplex PCR, while the TCRdb copy is restricted to in-frame clones and leaves out a portion. The sample has some 2.4 million clones, over 85% seen once. Source material: naive CD4+ T cells from PBMCs. The subset: CD45RA+ positively selected. These receptors were obtained from a man aged 18 to 30 in good health. Some clones in this sample may be carry-over from other donors' samples.

The V call is TRBV18, the J call TRBJ2-1; the D is unclear. The CDR3 runs 13 residues. From germline, CDR1 is KGHSH and CDR2 LQKENI. The V end lost 1 base, the J end lost 7 bases, and 8 bases lay between the germline ends. CDR3 region: CASSPQTLNEQFF. CDR3 coding DNA: TGTGCCAGCTCACCACAGACTTTAAATGAGCAGTTCTTC.

The J gene is TRBJ2-3, the V gene TRBV28; 14 bases match TRBD2. Trimming cost V 2 bases and J 3 bases; bases outside gene matches: 4. Germline values: CDR1 MDHEN, CDR2 SYDVKM. The CDR3 is 17 amino acids. CDR3 DNA sequence: TGTGCCAGCAGTTTAGGGACTAGCGGGAGTCGGACAGATACGCAGTATTTT. Protein sequence: CASSLGTSGSRTDTQYF.

The rearrangement uses TRBV27 and TRBJ2-5, with D uncertain. This CDR3 has 14 amino acids. Trimming removed 3 bases from V and 0 bases from J, with 8 bases in between. Germline lookup yields CDR1 MNHEY and CDR2 SMNVEV (reference sequence). The CDR3 region is CASSFWGDQETQYF. The CDR3 DNA follows: TGTGCCAGCAGTTTTTGGGGTGACCAAGAGACCCAGTACTTC.

The rearrangement links TRBV9 to TRBJ2-2; 9 nucleotides align to TRBD2. Per germline, CDR1 SGDLS and CDR2 YYNGEE. CDR3 length: 17 residues. J lost 5 bases, V lost 3 bases, and 11 bases had no gene match. CDR3 sequence (DNA): TGTGCCAGCAGCGGAATAGCGGGAGTGGTGTTGACCGGGGAGCTGTTTTTT. Translated, it gives CASSGIAGVVLTGELFF.

The chain joins TRBV20-1 to TRBJ1-1; D might be TRBD1 (5 bases). V was cut by 5 bases and J by 11 bases, with 15 bases left in between. The CDR3 spans 11 residues. Germline V gene sequence: CDR1 DFQATT, CDR2 SNEGSKA (reference sequence). The CDR3 loop is CSARAGVRAFF. Written as DNA, the CDR3 is TGCAGTGCTCGGGCGGGGGTGAGGGCTTTCTTT.

With respect to this clone: This sample includes further DNA sequences coding for the same CDR3. The chain couples TRBV9 to TRBJ2-1; D unresolved. Germline V gene lookup returns CDR1 SGDLS and CDR2 YYNGEE. The CDR3 length is 16 residues. The germline V and J ends were trimmed by 2 bases and 0 bases, with 12 bases remaining between them. This CDR3 reads CASSVLSGSSYNEQFF. CDR3 in DNA: TGTGCCAGCAGCGTCTTATCCGGGTCCTCCTACAATGAGCAGTTCTTC.

The chain carries TRBV6-4 and TRBJ2-5; no definite D call. The V end lost 5 bases, the J end lost 4 bases, and 11 bases lay between the germline ends. Germline CDR1 reads MRHNA; CDR2 reads SNTAGT. CDR3 size: 13 residues. DNA of the CDR3: TGTGCCAGCAGTCCCTTAACGGGAGAGACCCAGTACTTC. This codes for CASSPLTGETQYF.

The V call is TRBV29-1, the J call TRBJ1-2, with 8 bases lining up with TRBD1. The germline CDR1 and CDR2 sequences are SQVTM and ANQGSEA. The junction had 3 bases not matched to a gene; V was cut back by 6 bases and J by 0 bases. The CDR3 totals 13 residues. The CDR3 DNA sequence: TGCAGCGTGGGACAGGCTACTAACTATGGCTACACCTTC. Its protein product is CSVGQATNYGYTF.

A note on this clone: The sample carries other DNA sequences with the same CDR3. The chain uses TRBV15 and TRBJ1-1, with no clear D. The germline V and J ends were trimmed by 1 base and 1 base, with 7 bases remaining between them. Germline V lookup: CDR1 LNHNV, CDR2 YYDKDF (reference sequence). There are 14 residues in the CDR3. CDR3 bases: TGTGCCACCAGCAGAGCTCGGGGGAACACTGAAGCTTTCTTT. It yields the protein CATSRARGNTEAFF.

This clone was seen more than once but under ten times. The chain recombines TRBV4-2 with TRBJ1-4; weak D call: TRBD1 (6 bases). The V gene's germline CDR1 is LGHNA and CDR2 YNFKEQ. The CDR3 is 13 residues long. Trimming shortened V by 6 bases and J by 3 bases, and 8 bases separated the two germline ends. The CDR3 loop reads CASRRGANEKLFF. The CDR3 nucleotides are TGTGCCAGCAGAAGGGGGGCTAATGAAAAACTGTTTTTT.

Worth noting for this clone: Within the sample, other DNA sequences also encode this same CDR3. V and J are TRBV7-8 and TRBJ1-5, with D perhaps matching TRBD1 (6 bases). Germline V gene data show CDR1 as SGHVS and CDR2 as FQNEAQ. Trimming left V 1 base short and J 2 bases short, with 9 bases between. The CDR3 is made up of 15 amino acids. This CDR3 reads CASSLVRGGNQPQHF. Written as DNA, the CDR3 is TGTGCCAGCAGCTTAGTCAGGGGAGGCAATCAGCCCCAGCATTTT.

The CDR3 DNA follows: TGCGCCAGCAGCCGGGCGGGGCTGAACACCGGGGAGCTGTTTTTT. This encodes CASSRAGLNTGELFF. This chain connects TRBV5-1 to TRBJ2-2; possibly TRBD2 for D (6 bases). The germline CDR1 and CDR2 sequences are SGHRS and YFSETQ. V was cut by 4 bases and J by 1 base, with 11 bases left in between. The CDR3 loop spans 15 amino acids.

As to this clone: The same CDR3 can be traced to other DNA sequences in this sample. J is TRBJ2-2 and V is TRBV5-1; D ambiguous. The CDR3 loop spans 13 amino acids. Trimming took 2 bases from V and 0 from J, leaving 2 bases between them. The V gene's germline CDR1 is SGHRS and CDR2 YFSETQ. The CDR3 protein is CASSLPNTGELFF. For the CDR3, the DNA is TGCGCCAGCAGCTTACCGAACACCGGGGAGCTGTTTTTT.

The gene calls are TRBV30 and TRBJ2-1; 11 bases align to TRBD2. Germline V gives CDR1 GTSNPN, CDR2 SVGIG (reference sequence). The length of the CDR3 is 15 residues. Trimming took 3 bases from V and 6 from J; bases not matched to a gene: 7. CDR3 in amino acids: CAWRVTSGSFNEQFF. DNA of the CDR3: TGTGCCTGGAGGGTTACTAGCGGGAGTTTCAATGAGCAGTTCTTC.

The chain couples TRBV7-6 to TRBJ1-5; 9 bases are shared with TRBD1. The CDR3 length is 18 residues. Germline trimming cut 1 base from V and 0 bases from J; bases unmatched to any gene: 7. The germline V gene has CDR1 SGHVS and CDR2 FNYEAQ. In DNA form, the CDR3 reads TGTGCCAGCAGCTTAGGTACAGGGGGCCGAGATAGCAATCAGCCCCAGCATTTT. Protein: CASSLGTGGRDSNQPQHF.

This clone was recorded once. V is TRBV7-2 and J is TRBJ1-2; 9 bases agree with TRBD1. This CDR3 has 14 residues. J was trimmed by 7 bases and V by 5 bases; bases with no gene match: 8. The germline V gene has CDR1 SGHTA and CDR2 FQGNSA. CDR3 sequence: CASSKIQGAGGYTF. CDR3 in DNA: TGTGCCAGCAGCAAAATACAGGGGGCAGGTGGCTACACCTTC.

Worth noting for this clone: Other DNA sequences within the sample encode an identical CDR3. The chain combines TRBV4-1 with TRBJ2-1; 8 bases align to TRBD2. Germline CDR1 reads MGHRA; CDR2 reads YSYEKL. The junction had 2 bases not matched to a gene; V was cut back by 0 bases and J by 1 base. The CDR3 is 16 amino acids. Written as DNA, the CDR3 is TGCGCCAGCAGCCAAGAAGCGGGAGTGTCCTACAATGAGCAGTTCTTC. This gives the protein CASSQEAGVSYNEQFF.

The chain recombines TRBV5-4 with TRBJ2-2; 11 bases match TRBD2. The germline V gene has CDR1 SGHNT and CDR2 YYREEE (reference sequence). With 4 bases clipped from V and 7 bases from J, the junction kept 9 bases outside the gene matches. CDR3 length: 16 residues. The CDR3 DNA reads TGTGCCAGCAGCCCCGGGACTAGCGGCCTCGTCGGGGAGCTGTTTTTT. Protein: CASSPGTSGLVGELFF.

V gene TRBV29-1 combines with J gene TRBJ2-6; 10 bases match TRBD1. CDR1 is SQVTM and CDR2 is ANQGSEA in the germline V gene. The CDR3 is made up of 17 amino acids. J was trimmed by 0 bases and V by 6 bases; bases with no gene match: 8. The CDR3 region is CSVPGQGPDSGANVLTF. The CDR3 nucleotides are TGCAGCGTCCCGGGACAGGGGCCCGACTCTGGGGCCAACGTCCTGACTTTC.